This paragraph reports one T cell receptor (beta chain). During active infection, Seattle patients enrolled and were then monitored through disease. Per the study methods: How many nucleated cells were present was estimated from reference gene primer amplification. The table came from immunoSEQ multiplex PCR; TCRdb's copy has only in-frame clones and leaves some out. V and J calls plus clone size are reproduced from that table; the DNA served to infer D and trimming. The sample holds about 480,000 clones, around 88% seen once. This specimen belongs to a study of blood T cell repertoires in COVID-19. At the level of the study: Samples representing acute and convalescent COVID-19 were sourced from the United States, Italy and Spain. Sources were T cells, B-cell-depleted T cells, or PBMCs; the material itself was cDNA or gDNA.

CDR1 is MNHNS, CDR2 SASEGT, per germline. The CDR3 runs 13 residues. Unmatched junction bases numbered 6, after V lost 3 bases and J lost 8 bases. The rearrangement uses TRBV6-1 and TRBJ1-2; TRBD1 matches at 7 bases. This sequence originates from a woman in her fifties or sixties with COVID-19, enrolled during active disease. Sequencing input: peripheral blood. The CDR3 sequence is CASSEEQGNGYTF. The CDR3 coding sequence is TGTGCCAGCAGTGAGGAACAGGGGAACGGCTACACCTTC.